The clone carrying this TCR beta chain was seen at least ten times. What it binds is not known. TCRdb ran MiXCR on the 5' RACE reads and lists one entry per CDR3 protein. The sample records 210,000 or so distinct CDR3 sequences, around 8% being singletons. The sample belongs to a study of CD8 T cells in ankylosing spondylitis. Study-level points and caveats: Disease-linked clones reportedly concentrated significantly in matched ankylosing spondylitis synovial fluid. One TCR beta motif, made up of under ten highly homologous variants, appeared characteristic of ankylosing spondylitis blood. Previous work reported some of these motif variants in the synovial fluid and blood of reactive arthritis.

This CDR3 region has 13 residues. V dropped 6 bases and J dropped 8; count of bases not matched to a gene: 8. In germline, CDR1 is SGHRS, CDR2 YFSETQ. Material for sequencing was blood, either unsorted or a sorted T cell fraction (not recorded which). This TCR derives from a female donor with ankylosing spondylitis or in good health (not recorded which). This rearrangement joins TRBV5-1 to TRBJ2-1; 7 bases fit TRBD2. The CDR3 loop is CASMGEGLDEQFF. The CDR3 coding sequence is TGCGCCAGCATGGGGGAGGGCCTCGATGAGCAGTTCTTC.